These T cell receptor beta chains were read from a single sample in a study of T cell responses to AZD1222 COVID-19 vaccine. The protocol was immunoSEQ multiplex PCR, while the TCRdb copy is restricted to in-frame clones and leaves out a portion. The data show some 130,000 clones, 85% to 95% seen once. This material consisted of peripheral blood, taken 28 days after the second AZD1222 dose. The receptor source for this set is an adult who received the AZD1222 COVID-19 vaccine. Both conserved end residues are part of each CDR3. Fields, in order: CDR3 protein, CDR3 DNA, clone size, J gene, D gene, V gene. The D gene is left open where the match is weak. The size field is filled for only some rows; it gives once, few, many or a size class.

CDR3: CACKAMEHTEAFF; DNA: TGTGCCTGCAAAGCAATGGAGCACACTGAAGCTTTCTTT; size: NA; J: TRBJ1-1; D: NA; V: TRBV30
CDR3: CSASHNQPQHF; DNA: TGCAGTGCTTCACACAATCAGCCCCAGCATTTT; size: NA; J: TRBJ1-5; D: NA; V: TRBV20-1
CDR3: CASSQDPLAGELTYEQYF; DNA: TGTGCCAGCAGCCAAGACCCACTAGCGGGGGAGCTCACCTACGAGCAGTACTTC; size: once; J: TRBJ2-7; D: TRBD2; V: TRBV4-2
CDR3: CASSGQGAQGYTF; DNA: TGTGCCAGCAGTGGACAGGGGGCGCAAGGCTACACCTTC; size: NA; J: TRBJ1-2; D: TRBD1; V: TRBV2
CDR3: CASSSRGRGRNEQFF; DNA: TGCGCCAGCAGCTCAAGGGGCAGAGGTCGGAATGAGCAGTTCTTC; size: NA; J: TRBJ2-1; D: NA; V: TRBV5-1
CDR3: CASSANRGHGNTIYF; DNA: TGTGCCAGCAGCGCGAACAGGGGGCACGGAAACACCATATATTTT; size: NA; J: TRBJ1-3; D: TRBD1; V: TRBV7-2
CDR3: CASRTTAVSGANVLTF; DNA: TGTGCCAGTAGAACTACAGCTGTCTCTGGGGCCAACGTCCTGACTTTC; size: NA; J: TRBJ2-6; D: NA; V: TRBV19
CDR3: CASSPNRDAYGYTF; DNA: TGTGCCAGCTCACCAAATAGGGACGCCTATGGCTACACCTTC; size: few; J: TRBJ1-2; D: NA; V: TRBV18
CDR3: CASSYRSTVARQYF; DNA: TGTGCCAGCAGTTACAGATCCACGGTGGCCCGCCAGTACTTC; size: NA; J: TRBJ2-5; D: NA; V: TRBV6-6
CDR3: CASSLPGQGSYEQYF; DNA: TGTGCCAGCTCACTACCGGGACAGGGGTCCTACGAGCAGTACTTC; size: NA; J: TRBJ2-7; D: TRBD1; V: TRBV18
CDR3: CASSLSTTGVNTEAFF; DNA: TGTGCCAGCAGCTTATCCACCACGGGGGTGAACACTGAAGCTTTCTTT; size: NA; J: TRBJ1-1; D: NA; V: TRBV4-2
CDR3: CASSMDSVPYGYTF; DNA: TGTGCCAGCAGCATGGACAGTGTACCGTATGGCTACACCTTC; size: NA; J: TRBJ1-2; D: NA; V: TRBV9
CDR3: CASSFFGPNYEQYF; DNA: TGTGCCAGCAGTTTTTTCGGGCCGAACTACGAGCAGTACTTC; size: NA; J: TRBJ2-7; D: NA; V: TRBV27
CDR3: CASSVGAGGHREQYF; DNA: TGTGCCAGCAGCGTGGGGGCGGGGGGGCACAGAGAGCAGTACTTC; size: NA; J: TRBJ2-7; D: TRBD2; V: TRBV9
CDR3: CATRQEFNQPQHF; DNA: TGTGCCACCAGACAGGAGTTCAATCAGCCCCAGCATTTT; size: NA; J: TRBJ1-5; D: NA; V: TRBV10-3
CDR3: CASKEKFYNEQFF; DNA: TGTGCCAGCAAAGAAAAGTTCTACAATGAGCAGTTCTTC; size: NA; J: TRBJ2-1; D: NA; V: TRBV27
CDR3: CASSLSAGHGQETQYF; DNA: TGTGCCAGCAGTTTATCGGCGGGGCACGGCCAAGAGACCCAGTACTTC; size: once; J: TRBJ2-5; D: NA; V: TRBV27
CDR3: CSVSDRGGEQYF; DNA: TGCAGCGTCTCTGACAGGGGTGGCGAGCAGTACTTC; size: NA; J: TRBJ2-7; D: TRBD1; V: TRBV29-1
CDR3: CASSLGGGREQYF; DNA: TGTGCCAGCAGCTTAGGAGGGGGCCGCGAGCAGTACTTC; size: NA; J: TRBJ2-7; D: TRBD1; V: TRBV11-2
CDR3: CASRSGPAIYF; DNA: TGTGCCAGCAGGTCTGGGCCGGCCATATATTTT; size: NA; J: TRBJ1-3; D: NA; V: TRBV6-5
CDR3: CASSSGGVTQYF; DNA: TGTGCCAGCAGTTCCGGGGGAGTTACGCAGTATTTT; size: NA; J: TRBJ2-3; D: NA; V: TRBV12-3/TRBV12-4
CDR3: CASSLVGRSNQPQHF; DNA: TGTGCCAGCAGCTTAGTTGGTCGGAGCAATCAGCCCCAGCATTTT; size: NA; J: TRBJ1-5; D: NA; V: TRBV7-9
CDR3: CASSLAVLYNSPLHF; DNA: TGTGCCAGCAGCTTGGCCGTTTTATATAATTCACCCCTCCACTTT; size: NA; J: TRBJ1-6; D: NA; V: TRBV5-6
CDR3: CASSPPGGGQPQHF; DNA: TGTGCCAGCTCACCACCGGGGGGGGGCCAGCCCCAGCATTTT; size: once; J: TRBJ1-5; D: NA; V: TRBV18
CDR3: CASRGGGYGYTF; DNA: TGTGCCAGCAGGGGAGGAGGCTATGGCTACACCTTC; size: NA; J: TRBJ1-2; D: NA; V: TRBV6-5
CDR3: CASSTDILDYGYTF; DNA: TGTGCCAGTAGTACGGACATCTTGGACTATGGCTACACCTTC; size: NA; J: TRBJ1-2; D: NA; V: TRBV19
CDR3: CATSGQGSYEQYF; DNA: TGTGCCACCAGTGGGCAGGGTTCCTACGAGCAGTACTTC; size: once; J: TRBJ2-7; D: NA; V: TRBV24-1
CDR3: CASSSPQYSGNTIYF; DNA: TGTGCCAGCAGTTCCCCACAGTATTCTGGAAACACCATATATTTT; size: few; J: TRBJ1-3; D: NA; V: TRBV6-6
CDR3: CASSPLGQGNYGYTF; DNA: TGTGCCAGCAGTCCCCTCGGACAGGGCAACTATGGCTACACCTTC; size: NA; J: TRBJ1-2; D: TRBD1; V: TRBV27
CDR3: CASPGGLHGYTF; DNA: TGTGCCAGCCCGGGGGGGCTACATGGCTACACCTTC; size: NA; J: TRBJ1-2; D: NA; V: TRBV6-5
CDR3: CASILSGQGGFQYNEQFF; DNA: TGTGCCAGCATCCTTTCGGGACAGGGGGGATTTCAGTACAATGAGCAGTTCTTC; size: NA; J: TRBJ2-1; D: TRBD1; V: TRBV27
CDR3: CASSLARWDGWSGYNEQFF; DNA: TGTGCCAGCAGCTTGGCGCGCTGGGATGGCTGGTCTGGGTACAATGAGCAGTTCTTC; size: NA; J: TRBJ2-1; D: NA; V: TRBV5-5
CDR3: CATQTGTQYF; DNA: TGTGCCACTCAGACAGGGACGCAGTATTTT; size: NA; J: TRBJ2-3; D: TRBD1; V: TRBV5-8
CDR3: CASSQTGENTEAFF; DNA: TGCGCCAGCAGCCAAACAGGTGAGAACACTGAAGCTTTCTTT; size: NA; J: TRBJ1-1; D: NA; V: TRBV4-1
CDR3: CASSQDPGGSTGELFF; DNA: TGCGCCAGCAGCCAAGATCCCGGGGGGAGCACCGGGGAGCTGTTTTTT; size: NA; J: TRBJ2-2; D: TRBD2; V: TRBV4-3
CDR3: CASSVGDYGYTF; DNA: TGTGCCAGCAGCGTAGGTGACTATGGCTACACCTTC; size: NA; J: TRBJ1-2; D: NA; V: TRBV9
CDR3: CASSLTGGYTEAFF; DNA: TGTGCCAGCAGCCTGACAGGGGGCTACACTGAAGCTTTCTTT; size: once; J: TRBJ1-1; D: TRBD1; V: TRBV3-1/TRBV3-2
CDR3: CASSPASRGTLNSPLHF; DNA: TGTGCCAGTAGTCCCGCCTCCAGGGGGACCCTTAATTCACCCCTCCACTTT; size: NA; J: TRBJ1-6; D: TRBD1; V: TRBV19
CDR3: CASKQDIAFEQYF; DNA: TGTGCCAGCAAACAGGACATAGCTTTCGAGCAGTACTTC; size: medium-sized; J: TRBJ2-7; D: NA; V: TRBV6-5
CDR3: CASSHALAQETQYF; DNA: TGCGCCAGCAGCCACGCCTTAGCCCAAGAGACCCAGTACTTC; size: once; J: TRBJ2-5; D: NA; V: TRBV4-1
CDR3: CASMDVLSYNEQFF; DNA: TGTGCTAGTATGGACGTCCTCTCCTACAATGAGCAGTTCTTC; size: NA; J: TRBJ2-1; D: NA; V: TRBV12-5
CDR3: CASSQEVGGNTIYF; DNA: TGTGCCAGCAGCCAAGAGGTCGGTGGAAACACCATATATTTT; size: NA; J: TRBJ1-3; D: NA; V: TRBV4-2
CDR3: CASSLSSPGQGNSPLHF; DNA: TGTGCCAGCAGTTTATCCTCCCCCGGACAGGGGAATTCACCCCTCCACTTT; size: NA; J: TRBJ1-6; D: TRBD1; V: TRBV28
CDR3: CASTRYFPGGQTEAFF; DNA: TGTGCCAGCACTCGTTATTTCCCAGGGGGCCAGACTGAAGCTTTCTTT; size: NA; J: TRBJ1-1; D: TRBD1; V: TRBV2
CDR3: CASSQGSINPFNTEAFF; DNA: TGTGCCAGTAGTCAAGGATCGATAAACCCCTTTAACACTGAAGCTTTCTTT; size: NA; J: TRBJ1-1; D: NA; V: TRBV19
CDR3: CASHPRGNQPQHF; DNA: TGTGCCAGCCACCCAAGGGGCAATCAGCCCCAGCATTTT; size: NA; J: TRBJ1-5; D: NA; V: TRBV12-3/TRBV12-4
CDR3: CASSQDDSGVYNEQFF; DNA: TGCGCCAGCAGCCAAGATGACTCCGGGGTGTACAATGAGCAGTTCTTC; size: NA; J: TRBJ2-1; D: NA; V: TRBV4-1